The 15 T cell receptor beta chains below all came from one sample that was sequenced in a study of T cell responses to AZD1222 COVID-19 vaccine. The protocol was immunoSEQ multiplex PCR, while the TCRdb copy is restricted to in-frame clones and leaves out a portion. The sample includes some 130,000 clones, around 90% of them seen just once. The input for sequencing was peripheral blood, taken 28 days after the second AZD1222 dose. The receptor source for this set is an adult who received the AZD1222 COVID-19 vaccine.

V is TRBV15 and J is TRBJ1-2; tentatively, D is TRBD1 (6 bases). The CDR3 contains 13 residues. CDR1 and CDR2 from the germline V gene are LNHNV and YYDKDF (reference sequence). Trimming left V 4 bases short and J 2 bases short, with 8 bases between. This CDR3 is CATSTQGNYGYTF. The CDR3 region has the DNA TGTGCCACCAGCACGCAGGGGAACTATGGCTACACCTTC.

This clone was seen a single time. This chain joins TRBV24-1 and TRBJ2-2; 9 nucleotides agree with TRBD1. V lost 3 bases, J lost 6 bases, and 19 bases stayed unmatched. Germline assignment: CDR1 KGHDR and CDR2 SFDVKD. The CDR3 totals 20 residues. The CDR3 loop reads CATSDPLKDRGITRAGELFF. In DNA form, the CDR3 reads TGTGCCACCAGTGATCCACTCAAAGACAGGGGGATTACGAGGGCCGGGGAGCTGTTTTTT.

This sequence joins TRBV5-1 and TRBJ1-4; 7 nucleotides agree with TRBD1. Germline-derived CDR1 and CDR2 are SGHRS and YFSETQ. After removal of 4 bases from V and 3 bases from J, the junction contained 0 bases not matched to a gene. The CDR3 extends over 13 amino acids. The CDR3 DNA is TGCGCCAGCAGCGGGACAGCTAATGAAAAACTGTTTTTT. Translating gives CASSGTANEKLFF.

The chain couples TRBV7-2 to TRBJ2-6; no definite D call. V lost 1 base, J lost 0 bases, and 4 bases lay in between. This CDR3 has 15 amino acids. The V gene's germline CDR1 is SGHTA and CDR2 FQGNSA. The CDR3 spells CASSLVVSGANVLTF. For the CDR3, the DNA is TGTGCCAGCAGCTTAGTCGTCTCTGGGGCCAACGTCCTGACTTTC. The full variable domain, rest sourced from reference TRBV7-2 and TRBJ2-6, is GAGVSQSPSNKVTEKGKDVELRCDPISGHTALYWYRQSLGQGLEFLIYFQGNSAPDKSGLPSDRFSAERTGGSVSTLTIQRTQQEDSAVYLCASSLVVSGANVLTFGAGSRLTVL.

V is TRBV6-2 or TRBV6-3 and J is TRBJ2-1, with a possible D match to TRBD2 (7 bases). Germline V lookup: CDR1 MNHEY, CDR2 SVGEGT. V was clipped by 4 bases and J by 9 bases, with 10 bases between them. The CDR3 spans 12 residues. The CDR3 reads CASSWGGPEQFF. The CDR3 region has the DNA TGTGCCAGCAGTTGGGGGGGGCCTGAGCAGTTCTTC.

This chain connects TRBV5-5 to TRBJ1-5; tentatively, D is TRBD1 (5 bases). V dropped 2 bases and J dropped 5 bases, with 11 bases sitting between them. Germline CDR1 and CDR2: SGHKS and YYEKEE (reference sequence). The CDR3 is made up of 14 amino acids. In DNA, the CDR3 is TGTGCCAGCAGCTTCCTGTCCAGGGATCAGCCCCAGCATTTT. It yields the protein CASSFLSRDQPQHF.

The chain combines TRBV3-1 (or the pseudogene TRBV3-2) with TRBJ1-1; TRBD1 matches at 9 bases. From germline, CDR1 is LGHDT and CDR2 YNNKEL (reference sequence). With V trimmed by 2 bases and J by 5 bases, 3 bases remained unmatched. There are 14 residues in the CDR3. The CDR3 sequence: CASSQRDRETEAFF. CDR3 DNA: TGTGCCAGCAGCCAAAGGGACAGGGAAACTGAAGCTTTCTTT.

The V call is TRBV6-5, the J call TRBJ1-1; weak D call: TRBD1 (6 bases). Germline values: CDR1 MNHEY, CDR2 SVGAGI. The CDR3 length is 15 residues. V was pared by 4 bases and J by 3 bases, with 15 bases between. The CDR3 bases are TGTGCCAGCAGTTCAGTCTCGGGGGGCGACACTGAAGCTTTCTTT. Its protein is CASSSVSGGDTEAFF.

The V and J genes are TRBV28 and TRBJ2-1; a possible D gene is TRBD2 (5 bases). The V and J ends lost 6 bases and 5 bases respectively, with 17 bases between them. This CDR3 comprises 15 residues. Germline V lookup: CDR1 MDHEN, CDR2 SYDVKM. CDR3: CASSPGEAENNEQFF. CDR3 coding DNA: TGTGCCAGCAGCCCCGGGGAAGCGGAGAACAATGAGCAGTTCTTC.

CDR3 sequence (DNA): TGTGCCAGCAGTTTACAACCCACACTAGCGGGGCTTTACAATGAGCAGTTCTTC. Translated: CASSLQPTLAGLYNEQFF. The V call is TRBV6-2 or TRBV6-3, the J call TRBJ2-1; 10 bases map to TRBD2. CDR3 length: 18 amino acids. V was clipped by 4 bases and J by 4 bases; unmatched bases: 13. CDR1 is MNHEY, CDR2 SVGEGT, per germline.

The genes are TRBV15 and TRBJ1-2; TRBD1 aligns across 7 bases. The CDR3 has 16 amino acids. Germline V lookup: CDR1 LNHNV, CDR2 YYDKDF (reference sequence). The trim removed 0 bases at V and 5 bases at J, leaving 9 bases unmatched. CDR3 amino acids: CATSRDGAGGRYGYTF. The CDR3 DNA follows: TGTGCCACCAGCAGAGATGGGGCAGGGGGACGGTATGGCTACACCTTC.

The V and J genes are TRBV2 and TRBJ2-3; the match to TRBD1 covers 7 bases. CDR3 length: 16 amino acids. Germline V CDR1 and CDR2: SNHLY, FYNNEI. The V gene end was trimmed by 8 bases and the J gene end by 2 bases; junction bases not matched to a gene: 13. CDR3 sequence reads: CASSGDRKAFTDTQYF. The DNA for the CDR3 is TGTGCCAGCTCTGGGGACAGAAAAGCTTTCACAGATACGCAGTATTTT.

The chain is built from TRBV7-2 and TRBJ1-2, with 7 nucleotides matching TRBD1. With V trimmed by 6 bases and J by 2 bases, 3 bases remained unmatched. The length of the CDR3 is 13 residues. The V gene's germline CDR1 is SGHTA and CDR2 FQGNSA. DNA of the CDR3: TGTGCCAGCAGACAGGACAGGAACTATGGCTACACCTTC. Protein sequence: CASRQDRNYGYTF.

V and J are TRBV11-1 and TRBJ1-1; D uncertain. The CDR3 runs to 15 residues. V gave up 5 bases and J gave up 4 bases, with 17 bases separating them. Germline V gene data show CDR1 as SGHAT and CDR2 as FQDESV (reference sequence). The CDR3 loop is CASSPEGGGSTEAFF. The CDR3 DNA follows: TGTGCCAGCAGCCCAGAAGGCGGTGGTAGCACTGAAGCTTTCTTT.

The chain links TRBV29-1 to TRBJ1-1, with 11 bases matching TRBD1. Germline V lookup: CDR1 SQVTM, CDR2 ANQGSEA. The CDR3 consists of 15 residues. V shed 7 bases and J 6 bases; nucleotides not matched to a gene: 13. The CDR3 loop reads CSAVSPGQGVAEAFF. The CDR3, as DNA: TGCAGCGCGGTATCACCGGGACAGGGGGTTGCTGAAGCTTTCTTT. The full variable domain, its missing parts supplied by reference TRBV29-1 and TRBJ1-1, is SAVISQKPSRDICQRGTSLTIQCQVDSQVTMMFWYRQQPGQSLTLIATANQGSEATYESGFVIDKFPISRPNLTFSTLTVSNMSPEDSSIYLCSAVSPGQGVAEAFFGQGTRLTVV.